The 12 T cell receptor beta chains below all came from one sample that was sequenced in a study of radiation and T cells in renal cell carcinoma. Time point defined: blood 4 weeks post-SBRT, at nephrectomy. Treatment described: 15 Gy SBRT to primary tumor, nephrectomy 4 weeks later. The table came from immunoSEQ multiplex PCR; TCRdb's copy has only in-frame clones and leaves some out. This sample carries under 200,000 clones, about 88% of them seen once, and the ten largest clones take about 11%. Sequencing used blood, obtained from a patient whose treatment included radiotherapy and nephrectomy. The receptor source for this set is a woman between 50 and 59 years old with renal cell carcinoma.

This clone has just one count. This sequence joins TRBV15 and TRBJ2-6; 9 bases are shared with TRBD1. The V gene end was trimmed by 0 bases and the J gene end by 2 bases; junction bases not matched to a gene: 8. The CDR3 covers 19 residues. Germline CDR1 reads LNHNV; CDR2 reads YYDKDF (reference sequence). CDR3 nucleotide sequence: TGTGCCACCAGCAGAGAAAATATTTGGGACAGGGCTGGGGCCAACGTCCTGACTTTC. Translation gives CATSRENIWDRAGANVLTF. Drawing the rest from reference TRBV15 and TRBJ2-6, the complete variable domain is DAMVIQNPRYQVTQFGKPVTLSCSQTLNHNVMYWYQQKSSQAPKLLFHYYDKDFNNEADTPDNFQSRRPNTSFCFLDIRSPGLGDTAMYLCATSRENIWDRAGANVLTFGAGSRLTVL.

The CDR3 is CASSEGRGPYNEQFF. The CDR3 nucleotides are TGTGCCAGCAGTGAGGGGCGGGGCCCCTACAATGAGCAGTTCTTC. V and J are TRBV2 and TRBJ2-1; D possibly corresponds to TRBD2 (6 bases). CDR3 length: 15 residues. Germline V gene sequence: CDR1 SNHLY, CDR2 FYNNEI. Trimming left V 3 bases short and J 2 bases short, with 11 bases between.

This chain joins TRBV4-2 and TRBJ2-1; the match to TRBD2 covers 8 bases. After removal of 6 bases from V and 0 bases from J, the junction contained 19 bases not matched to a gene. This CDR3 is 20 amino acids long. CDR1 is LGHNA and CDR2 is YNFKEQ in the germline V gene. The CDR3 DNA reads TGTGCCAGCAGTTTTAACCAGCGGGGGCTATATAGGAGCTCCTACAATGAGCAGTTCTTC. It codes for CASSFNQRGLYRSSYNEQFF.

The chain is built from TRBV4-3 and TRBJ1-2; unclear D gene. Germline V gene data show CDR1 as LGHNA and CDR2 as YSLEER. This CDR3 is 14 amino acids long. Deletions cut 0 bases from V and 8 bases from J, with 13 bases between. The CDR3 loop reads CASSQDTSRSGYTF. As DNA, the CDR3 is TGCGCCAGCAGCCAAGATACATCGAGGAGCGGCTACACCTTC.

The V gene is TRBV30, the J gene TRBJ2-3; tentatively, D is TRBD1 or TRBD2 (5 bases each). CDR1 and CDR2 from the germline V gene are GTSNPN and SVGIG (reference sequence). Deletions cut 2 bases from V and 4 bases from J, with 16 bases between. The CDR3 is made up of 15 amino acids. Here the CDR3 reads CAWSPEMGVADTQYF. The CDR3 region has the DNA TGTGCCTGGAGTCCCGAGATGGGGGTGGCAGATACGCAGTATTTT.

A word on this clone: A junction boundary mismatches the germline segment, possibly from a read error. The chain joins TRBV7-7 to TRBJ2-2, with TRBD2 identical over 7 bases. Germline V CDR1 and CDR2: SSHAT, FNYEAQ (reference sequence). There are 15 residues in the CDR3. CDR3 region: CASSRNYGGSGELFF. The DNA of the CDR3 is TGTGCTAGCAGCAGGAACTACGGGGGGTCCGGGGAGCTGTTTTTT.

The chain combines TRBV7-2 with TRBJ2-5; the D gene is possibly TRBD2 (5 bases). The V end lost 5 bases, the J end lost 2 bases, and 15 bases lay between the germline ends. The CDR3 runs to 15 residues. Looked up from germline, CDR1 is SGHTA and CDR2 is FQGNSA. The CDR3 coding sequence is TGTGCCAGCAGCGTCGCGGGTGGAAAGCAAGAGACCCAGTACTTC. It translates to CASSVAGGKQETQYF.

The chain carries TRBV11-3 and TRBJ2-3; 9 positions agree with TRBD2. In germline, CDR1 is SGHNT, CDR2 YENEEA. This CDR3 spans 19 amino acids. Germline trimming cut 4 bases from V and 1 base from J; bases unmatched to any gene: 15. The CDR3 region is CASSYKRGVNLARTDTQYF. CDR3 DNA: TGTGCCAGCAGCTACAAGCGGGGGGTTAATCTTGCGCGCACAGATACGCAGTATTTT.

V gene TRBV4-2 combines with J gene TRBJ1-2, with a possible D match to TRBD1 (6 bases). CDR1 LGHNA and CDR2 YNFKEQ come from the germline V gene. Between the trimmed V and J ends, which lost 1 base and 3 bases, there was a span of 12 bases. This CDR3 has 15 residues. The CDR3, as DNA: TGTGCCAGCAGCCAAGTGGGCAGGGGAGACTATGGCTACACCTTC. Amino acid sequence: CASSQVGRGDYGYTF.

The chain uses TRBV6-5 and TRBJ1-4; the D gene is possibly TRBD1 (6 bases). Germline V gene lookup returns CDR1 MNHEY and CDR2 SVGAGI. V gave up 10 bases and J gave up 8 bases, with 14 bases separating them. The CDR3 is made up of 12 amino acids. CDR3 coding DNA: TGTGCCACCGGTCACGACAGGGAAAAACTGTTTTTT. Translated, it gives CATGHDREKLFF.

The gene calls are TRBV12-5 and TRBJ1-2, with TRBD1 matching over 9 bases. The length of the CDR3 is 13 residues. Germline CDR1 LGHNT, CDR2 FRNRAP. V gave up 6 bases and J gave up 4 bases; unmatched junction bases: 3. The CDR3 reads CASGWDRAYGYTF. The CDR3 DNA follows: TGTGCTAGTGGCTGGGACAGGGCCTATGGCTACACCTTC.

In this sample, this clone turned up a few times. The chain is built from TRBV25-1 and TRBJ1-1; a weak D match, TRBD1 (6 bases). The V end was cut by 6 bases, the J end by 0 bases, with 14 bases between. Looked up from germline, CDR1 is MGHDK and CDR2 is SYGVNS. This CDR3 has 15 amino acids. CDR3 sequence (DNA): TGTGCCAGCAGCGAGGGGGGGGATATGAACACTGAAGCTTTCTTT. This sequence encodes CASSEGGDMNTEAFF. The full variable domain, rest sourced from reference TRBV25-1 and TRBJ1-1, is EADIYQTPRYLVIGTGKKITLECSQTMGHDKMYWYQQDPGMELHLIHYSYGVNSTEKGDLSSESTVSRIRTEHFPLTLESARPSHTSQYLCASSEGGDMNTEAFFGQGTRLTVV.